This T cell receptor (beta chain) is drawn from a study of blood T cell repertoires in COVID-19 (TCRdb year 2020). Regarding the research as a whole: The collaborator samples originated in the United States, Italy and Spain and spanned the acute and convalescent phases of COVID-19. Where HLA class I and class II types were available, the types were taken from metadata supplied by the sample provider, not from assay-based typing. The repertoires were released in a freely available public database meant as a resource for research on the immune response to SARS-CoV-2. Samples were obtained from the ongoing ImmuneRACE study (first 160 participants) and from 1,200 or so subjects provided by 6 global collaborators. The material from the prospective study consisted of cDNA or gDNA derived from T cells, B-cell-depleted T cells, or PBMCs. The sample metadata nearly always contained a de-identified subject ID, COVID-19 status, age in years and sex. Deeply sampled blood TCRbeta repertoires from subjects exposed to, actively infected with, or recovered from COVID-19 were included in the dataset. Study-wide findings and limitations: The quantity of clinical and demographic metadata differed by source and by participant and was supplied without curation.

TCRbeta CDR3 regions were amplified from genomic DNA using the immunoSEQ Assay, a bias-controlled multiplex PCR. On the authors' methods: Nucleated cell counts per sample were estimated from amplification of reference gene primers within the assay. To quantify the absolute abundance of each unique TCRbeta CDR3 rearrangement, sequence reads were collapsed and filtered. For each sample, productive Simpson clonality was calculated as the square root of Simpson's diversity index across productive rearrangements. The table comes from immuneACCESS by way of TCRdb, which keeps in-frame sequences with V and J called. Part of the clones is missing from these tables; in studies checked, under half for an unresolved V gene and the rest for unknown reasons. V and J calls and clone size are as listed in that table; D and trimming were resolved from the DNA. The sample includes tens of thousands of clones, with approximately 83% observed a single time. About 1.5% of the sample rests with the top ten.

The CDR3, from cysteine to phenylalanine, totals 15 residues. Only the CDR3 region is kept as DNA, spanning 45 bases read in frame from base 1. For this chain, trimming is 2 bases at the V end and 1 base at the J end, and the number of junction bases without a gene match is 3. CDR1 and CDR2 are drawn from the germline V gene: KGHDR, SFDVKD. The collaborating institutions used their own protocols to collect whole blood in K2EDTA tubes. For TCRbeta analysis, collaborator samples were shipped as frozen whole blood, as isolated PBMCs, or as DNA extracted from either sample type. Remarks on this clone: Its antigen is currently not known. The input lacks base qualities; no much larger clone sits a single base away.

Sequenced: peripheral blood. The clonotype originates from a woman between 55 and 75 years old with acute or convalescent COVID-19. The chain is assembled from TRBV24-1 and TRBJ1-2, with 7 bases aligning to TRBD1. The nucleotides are TGTGCCACCAGTGATTCAGGGGGAGGTAACTATGGCTACACCTTC. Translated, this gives CATSDSGGGNYGYTF.